This record concerns one TCR beta chain sequence. This entry belongs to a study of cytomegalovirus exposure and HLA in healthy donors. Researchers ran the PCR with 60 Vbeta and 13 Jbeta primers. Assay: immunoSEQ multiplex PCR; the TCRdb copy retains only in-frame clones and omits some. Here the sample spans under 150,000 clones, roughly three quarters being singletons. Sequences were obtained from PBMCs. The TCR was taken from a woman aged 40 to 50 in good health and CMV-seronegative.

CDR3 in amino acids: CASSQTGGQPQHF. The CDR3 DNA follows: TGTGCCAGCAGCCAGACAGGTGGACAGCCCCAGCATTTT. The chain employs TRBV6-6 and TRBJ1-5; a possible D gene is TRBD1 (6 bases). This CDR3 spans 13 amino acids. The V and J ends lost 6 bases and 7 bases respectively, with 13 bases between them. CDR1 MNHNY and CDR2 SVGAGI come from the germline V gene (reference sequence).